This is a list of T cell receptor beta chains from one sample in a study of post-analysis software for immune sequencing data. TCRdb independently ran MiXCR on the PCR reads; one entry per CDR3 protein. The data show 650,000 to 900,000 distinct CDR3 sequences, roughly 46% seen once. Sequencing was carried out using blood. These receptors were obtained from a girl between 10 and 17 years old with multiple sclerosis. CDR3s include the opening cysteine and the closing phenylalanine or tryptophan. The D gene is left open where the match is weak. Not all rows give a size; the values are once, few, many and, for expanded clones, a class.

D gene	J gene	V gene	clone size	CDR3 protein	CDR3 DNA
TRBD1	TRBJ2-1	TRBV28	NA	CASIATGTGPYNGQFF	TGTGCCAGCATCGCGACCGGGACAGGGCCCTACAATGGGCAGTTCTTC
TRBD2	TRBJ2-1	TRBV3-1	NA	CASRSSSGFYNEQFF	TGTGCCAGCAGGTCATCTAGCGGGTTCTACAATGAGCAGTTCTTC
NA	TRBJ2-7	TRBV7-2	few	CASSFVTGGGAYEQYF	TGTGCCAGCAGCTTTGTCACAGGGGGGGGAGCCTACGAGCAGTACTTC
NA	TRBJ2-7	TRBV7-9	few	CASSLSELPYEQYF	TGTGCCAGCAGCTTATCAGAACTACCCTACGAGCAGTACTTC
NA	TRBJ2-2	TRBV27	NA	CASSSGMNTGELFF	TGTGCCAGCAGTTCCGGGATGAACACCGGGGAGCTGTTTTTT
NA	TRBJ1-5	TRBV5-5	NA	CASSPAGARQPQHF	TGTGCCAGCAGCCCGGCCGGGGCCCGCCAGCCCCAGCATTTT
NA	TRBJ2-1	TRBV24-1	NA	CATSDFGSEQFF	TGTGCCACCAGTGATTTCGGGAGTGAGCAGTTCTTC
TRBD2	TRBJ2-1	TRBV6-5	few	CASRFLAEYEQFF	TGTGCCAGCAGATTTCTAGCGGAATATGAGCAGTTCTTC
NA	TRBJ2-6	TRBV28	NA	CASSSSLVLIPSGANVLTF	TGTGCCAGCAGTTCTTCCCTGGTTTTGATCCCCTCTGGGGCCAACGTCCTGACTTTC
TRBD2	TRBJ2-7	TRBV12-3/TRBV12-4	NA	CASSPGTSGAIYEQYF	TGTGCCAGCAGTCCCGGGACTAGCGGAGCTATCTACGAGCAGTACTTC
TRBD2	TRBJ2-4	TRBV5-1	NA	CASSQSGNGGNIQYF	TGCGCCAGCAGCCAGAGCGGGAATGGTGGTAACATTCAGTACTTC
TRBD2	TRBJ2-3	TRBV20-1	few	CSAPPGLPYVADTQYF	TGCAGTGCCCCACCGGGACTACCCTACGTTGCGGATACGCAGTATTTT
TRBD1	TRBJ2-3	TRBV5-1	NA	CAGSPMPGQVTDTQYF	TGCGCCGGCAGCCCGATGCCGGGACAGGTTACAGATACGCAGTATTTT
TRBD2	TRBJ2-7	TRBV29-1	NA	CSVEWRTSGIYEQYF	TGCAGCGTTGAATGGCGGACTAGCGGGATTTACGAGCAGTACTTC
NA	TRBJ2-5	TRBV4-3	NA	CASSRESVKGETQYF	TGCGCCAGCAGCCGGGAATCCGTCAAAGGGGAGACCCAGTACTTC
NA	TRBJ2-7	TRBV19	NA	CASSTSPGSYEQYF	TGTGCCAGTAGTACGTCCCCGGGGTCCTACGAGCAGTACTTC
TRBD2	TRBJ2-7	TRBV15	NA	CATSRDRSGSNEQYF	TGTGCCACCAGCAGAGATAGGAGCGGGAGTAACGAGCAGTACTTC
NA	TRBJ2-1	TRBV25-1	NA	CASTKGYEQFF	TGTGCCAGCACCAAGGGCTATGAGCAGTTCTTC
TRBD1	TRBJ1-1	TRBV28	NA	CASSPQGAATEAFF	TGTGCCAGCAGCCCACAGGGGGCCGCGACTGAAGCTTTCTTT
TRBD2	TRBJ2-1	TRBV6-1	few	CASSGVTSGFGNEQFF	TGTGCCAGCAGTGGGGTGACTAGCGGGTTTGGCAATGAGCAGTTCTTC
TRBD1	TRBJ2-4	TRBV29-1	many	CSVEVPTGEDIQYF	TGCAGCGTTGAAGTACCGACAGGGGAAGACATTCAGTACTTC
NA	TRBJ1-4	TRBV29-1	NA	CSVVGRGNEKLFF	TGCAGCGTTGTAGGCAGGGGTAATGAAAAACTGTTTTTT
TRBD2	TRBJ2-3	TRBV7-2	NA	CASSLSEGLAGGYADTQYF	TGTGCCAGCAGCTTATCAGAAGGACTAGCGGGAGGATACGCAGATACGCAGTATTTT
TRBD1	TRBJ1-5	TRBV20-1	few	CSAHGTGRFNQPQHF	TGCAGTGCCCACGGGACAGGGCGGTTCAATCAGCCCCAGCATTTT
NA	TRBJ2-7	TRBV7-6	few	CASSLGQGGNEQYF	TGTGCCAGCAGCTTAGGACAGGGCGGGAACGAGCAGTACTTC
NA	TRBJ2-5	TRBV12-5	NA	CASGLGWTENSGEQYF	TGTGCTAGTGGTTTGGGTTGGACAGAAAATTCGGGGGAGCAGTACTTC
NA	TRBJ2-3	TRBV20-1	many	CSAREGFRTDTQYF	TGCAGTGCTAGAGAGGGGTTTAGGACAGATACGCAGTATTTT
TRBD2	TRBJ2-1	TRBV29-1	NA	CSVGLAEEVSYNEQFF	TGCAGCGTTGGGCTAGCGGAAGAAGTATCCTACAATGAGCAGTTCTTC
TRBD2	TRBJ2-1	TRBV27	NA	CASSPSGLAGATHNEQFF	TGTGCCAGCAGTCCTTCGGGACTAGCGGGGGCCACCCACAATGAGCAGTTCTTC
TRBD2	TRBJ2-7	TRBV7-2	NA	CASSLIKGLAGGLGEQYF	TGTGCCAGCAGCTTAATCAAGGGACTAGCGGGAGGGCTCGGCGAGCAGTACTTC
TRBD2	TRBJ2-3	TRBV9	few	CASSAQLAGQIRADTQYF	TGTGCCAGCAGCGCCCAACTAGCGGGACAGATCAGGGCAGATACGCAGTATTTT
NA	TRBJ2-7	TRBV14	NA	CASSQGLFRDIQYF	TGTGCCAGCAGCCAAGGGCTCTTTCGGGACATACAGTACTTC
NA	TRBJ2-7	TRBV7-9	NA	CASSDVNWDYEQYF	TGTGCCAGCAGCGACGTTAACTGGGACTACGAGCAGTACTTC
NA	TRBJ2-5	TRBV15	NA	CATSRDLSPRRETQYF	TGTGCCACCAGCAGAGATTTAAGCCCCCGTCGGGAGACCCAGTACTTC
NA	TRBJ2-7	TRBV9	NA	CASSVEGSSEQYF	TGTGCCAGCAGCGTAGAAGGCTCGTCCGAGCAGTACTTC
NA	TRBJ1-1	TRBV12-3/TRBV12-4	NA	CACKLDGLREAFF	TGTGCCTGCAAACTCGACGGGCTAAGGGAAGCTTTCTTT
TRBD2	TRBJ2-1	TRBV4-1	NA	CASRYELAVSYNEQFF	TGCGCCAGCCGCTACGAACTAGCGGTCTCCTACAATGAGCAGTTCTTC
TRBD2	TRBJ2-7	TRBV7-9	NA	CASTHSGYEQYF	TGTGCCAGCACCCATAGCGGGTACGAGCAGTACTTC
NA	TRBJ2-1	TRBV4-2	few	CASSQDGGMGEQFF	TGTGCCAGCAGCCAAGACGGCGGGATGGGTGAGCAGTTCTTC
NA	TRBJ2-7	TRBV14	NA	CASSQFYGGRDEQYF	TGTGCCAGCAGCCAATTTTATGGGGGGCGCGACGAGCAGTACTTC
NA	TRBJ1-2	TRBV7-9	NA	CASSSYRDPQWSYTF	TGTGCCAGCAGCTCCTACCGGGACCCCCAATGGAGCTACACCTTC
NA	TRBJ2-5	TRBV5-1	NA	CASSLETRMEETQYF	TGCGCCAGCAGCCTGGAGACAAGGATGGAGGAGACCCAGTACTTC
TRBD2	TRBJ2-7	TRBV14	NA	CANSQVGTSDTQYF	TGTGCCAACAGCCAAGTTGGGACTAGCGACACCCAGTACTTC
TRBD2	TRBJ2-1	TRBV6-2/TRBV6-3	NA	CASSYSGLVANEQFF	TGTGCCAGCAGTTACTCCGGACTAGTTGCCAATGAGCAGTTCTTC
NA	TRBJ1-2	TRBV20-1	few	CSARVVSLGGSNGYTF	TGCAGTGCTAGAGTCGTGTCCCTTGGAGGGAGTAATGGCTACACCTTC
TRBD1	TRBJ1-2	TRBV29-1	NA	CSVLGGGDRSLYGYTF	TGCAGCGTCCTCGGCGGAGGGGACAGGAGTCTCTATGGCTACACCTTC
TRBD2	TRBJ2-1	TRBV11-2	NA	CASSPRLAERYNEQFF	TGTGCCAGCAGCCCCCGACTAGCGGAAAGGTACAATGAGCAGTTCTTC
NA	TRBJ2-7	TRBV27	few	CASSLSMGEYSYEQYF	TGTGCCAGCAGTTTATCGATGGGGGAGTATTCCTACGAGCAGTACTTC
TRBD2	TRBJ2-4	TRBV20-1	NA	CSARSTSGGAKNIQYF	TGCAGTGCTAGGTCGACTAGCGGAGGAGCCAAAAACATTCAGTACTTC
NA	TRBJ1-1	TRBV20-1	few	CSASGGVGGYTEAFF	TGCAGTGCTAGTGGAGGGGTAGGCGGATACACTGAAGCTTTCTTT
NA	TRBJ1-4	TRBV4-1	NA	CASSQPGATGDEKLFF	TGCGCCAGCAGCCAACCCGGAGCGACGGGTGATGAAAAACTGTTTTTT
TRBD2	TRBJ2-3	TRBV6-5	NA	CASSYSVRLAPRADTQYF	TGTGCCAGCAGTTACTCTGTACGACTAGCTCCCAGGGCAGATACGCAGTATTTT
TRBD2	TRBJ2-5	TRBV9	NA	CASSVAGGSQETQYF	TGTGCCAGCAGCGTAGCGGGAGGTTCTCAAGAGACCCAGTACTTC
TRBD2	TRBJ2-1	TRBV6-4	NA	CASSELAAPSYNEQFF	TGTGCCAGCAGTGAACTAGCGGCACCCTCCTACAATGAGCAGTTCTTC
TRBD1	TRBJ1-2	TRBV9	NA	CASSVVAGQGNNYGYTF	TGTGCCAGCAGCGTAGTCGCTGGACAGGGAAATAACTATGGCTACACCTTC